The 18 T cell receptor beta chains presented below share a single source sample, sequenced in a study of T and B cells in COVID-19 patients. TRB was amplified from approximately 250-500 ng of blood genomic DNA. TRB rearrangements were amplified by multiplex PCR with BIOMED2 TRB-A/B primers. TCRdb redid the calling of the multiplex PCR reads with MiXCR, one entry per CDR3 protein. Of about 18,000 distinct CDR3 sequences in the sample, roughly 32% were seen once. What was sequenced was blood. The receptor source for this set is a human donor with active COVID-19.

In its sample, this clonotype was seen a few times. The J gene is TRBJ2-1, the V gene TRBV18; TRBD1 aligns across 7 bases. This CDR3 has 15 amino acids. Germline assignment: CDR1 KGHSH and CDR2 LQKENI. Trimming at V came to 3 bases and at J to 4 bases, leaving 6 bases not matched to a gene. The CDR3 loop is CASSPGQERYNEQFF. CDR3 coding DNA: TGTGCCAGCTCACCTGGACAGGAGCGATACAATGAGCAGTTCTTC.

This clonotype was counted a few times. The CDR3 DNA follows: TGTGCCAGCAGTTGGCCGGGACAGGGGGCGAATGAGCAGTTCTTC. Amino acids: CASSWPGQGANEQFF. This chain connects TRBV6-2 or TRBV6-3 to TRBJ2-1; 12 bases line up with TRBD1. V lost 4 bases, J lost 7 bases, and 5 bases stayed unmatched. Germline CDR1 reads MNHEY; CDR2 reads SVGEGT. The CDR3 loop spans 15 amino acids.

The CDR3 coding sequence is TGTGCCAGCAGCCTACGGACTAGCGGAACAGATACGCAGTATTTT. Amino acids: CASSLRTSGTDTQYF. The rearrangement links TRBV7-9 to TRBJ2-3, with 10 positions matching TRBD2. From germline, CDR1 is SEHNR and CDR2 FQNEAQ (reference sequence). The trim removed 5 bases at V and 3 bases at J, leaving 5 bases unmatched. This CDR3 comprises 15 residues.

The chain employs TRBV5-4 and TRBJ1-6, with 7 nucleotides matching TRBD1. CDR3 length: 17 amino acids. The V gene's germline CDR1 is SGHNT and CDR2 YYREEE (reference sequence). Unmatched junction bases numbered 6, after V lost 3 bases and J lost 0 bases. DNA of the CDR3: TGTGCCAGCAGCTCCCGACAGGGCAACTCCTATAATTCACCCCTCCACTTT. Encoded protein: CASSSRQGNSYNSPLHF.

The chain carries TRBV6-4 and TRBJ2-3, with TRBD2 matching over 13 bases. J gave up 4 bases and V 8 bases, and 9 bases lay outside the gene matches. Germline assignment: CDR1 MRHNA and CDR2 SNTAGT. The CDR3 is 16 residues long. The CDR3 region is CASARLAGGGADTQYF. CDR3 nucleotides: TGTGCCAGCGCCAGACTAGCGGGGGGAGGGGCAGATACGCAGTATTTT.

J is TRBJ1-6 and V is TRBV12-3 or TRBV12-4; the D gene is possibly TRBD1 (5 bases). The CDR3 totals 14 residues. With 6 bases removed from V and 8 bases from J, the gap between germline ends came to 14 bases. The CDR3 bases are TGTGCCAGCAGGTCCGGGACGGATCATTCACCCCTCCACTTT. Residues: CASRSGTDHSPLHF.

V is TRBV27 and J is TRBJ1-6, with 8 bases fitting TRBD1. The germline CDR1 and CDR2 sequences are MNHEY and SMNVEV (reference sequence). This CDR3 has 14 amino acids. The V segment lost 8 bases and the J segment 10 bases; nucleotides outside the gene matches: 10. This CDR3 reads CASRRVDRESPLHF. The CDR3 DNA reads TGTGCCAGCCGCCGGGTGGACAGGGAATCACCCCTCCACTTT.

The chain carries TRBV7-6 and TRBJ2-1, with D possibly being TRBD1 (6 bases). This CDR3 is 15 amino acids long. V lost 5 bases, J lost 3 bases, and 14 bases lay in between. Germline V CDR1 and CDR2: SGHVS, FNYEAQ. CDR3 loop: CASSESGQVYNEQFF. The CDR3 nucleotides are TGTGCCAGCAGCGAGTCGGGACAAGTCTACAATGAGCAGTTCTTC.

The gene calls are TRBV20-1 and TRBJ2-3, with 13 bases identical to TRBD2. CDR1 DFQATT and CDR2 SNEGSKA come from the germline V gene (reference sequence). The CDR3 covers 17 residues. J lost 7 bases, V lost 1 base, and 11 bases had no gene match. For the CDR3, the DNA is TGCAGTGCTAGAGCCGACCTACTAGCGGGGGGGCAGTATACGCAGTATTTT. It encodes CSARADLLAGGQYTQYF.

This clonotype turned up a few times. This chain connects TRBV12-3 or TRBV12-4 to TRBJ2-3, with no clear D. The CDR3 runs 14 residues. V shed 5 bases and J shed 0 bases, with 9 bases lying between them. DNA for the CDR3: TGTGCCAGCAGTCCCCCGGACAGCACAGATACGCAGTATTTT. It is translated as CASSPPDSTDTQYF.

The rearrangement links TRBV19 to TRBJ2-4, with D possibly TRBD2 on 5 matching bases. Germline lookup yields CDR1 LNHDA and CDR2 SQIVND (reference sequence). Trimming took off 4 bases at V and 7 bases at J, with 11 bases between the two ends. This CDR3 is built from 13 residues. CDR3 residues: CASSKTLENIQYF. In DNA, the CDR3 is TGTGCCAGTAGTAAAACACTAGAGAACATTCAGTACTTC.

This chain uses TRBV7-2 with TRBJ2-2; 8 bases are a match to TRBD2. The CDR3 is 16 residues long. V lost 6 bases and J lost 0; bases outside the gene matches: 6. Germline V CDR1 and CDR2: SGHTA, FQGNSA. For the CDR3, the DNA is TGTGCCAGCAGGCCAACTAGCGGCGCGAACACCGGGGAGCTGTTTTTT. Amino acid sequence: CASRPTSGANTGELFF.

This clonotype was observed at least ten times. The chain has TRBV19 and TRBJ1-4; 8 bases align to TRBD1. Germline V gives CDR1 LNHDA, CDR2 SQIVND (reference sequence). Losses at the gene ends were 5 bases for V and 10 bases for J; bases not matched to a gene: 15. This CDR3 has 16 amino acids. The CDR3 spells CASSPNRGKGQGKLFF. DNA of the CDR3: TGTGCCAGTAGTCCTAACAGGGGGAAAGGACAAGGAAAACTGTTTTTT.

The chain links TRBV6-5 to TRBJ2-7; TRBD1 matches 7 bases. V lost 2 bases, J lost 3 bases, and 1 base stayed unmatched. The CDR3 is 13 residues long. Germline-derived CDR1 and CDR2 are MNHEY and SVGAGI. The CDR3 here is CASSYRDSYEQYV. CDR3 in DNA: TGTGCCAGCAGTTACCGGGACAGCTACGAGCAGTACGTC.

This clonotype was detected ten times or more. J is TRBJ2-1 and V is TRBV12-3 or TRBV12-4; TRBD2 matches at 13 bases. This CDR3 region has 15 residues. V gave up 1 base and J gave up 8 bases; unmatched junction bases: 2. Written as DNA, the CDR3 is TGTGCCAGCAGTTTAGTACTAGCGGGGGGGCATGAGCAGTTCTTC. Translation gives CASSLVLAGGHEQFF.

The V gene is TRBV4-1, the J gene TRBJ1-2; the D is unclear. The CDR3 totals 13 residues. Germline-derived CDR1 and CDR2 are MGHRA and YSYEKL. Trimming took off 1 base at V and 0 bases at J, with 3 bases between the two ends. The CDR3 bases are TGCGCCAGCAGCCAAGGGCCTAACTATGGCTACACCTTC. This codes for CASSQGPNYGYTF.

The rearrangement joins TRBV10-3 to TRBJ1-6, with a tentative D call TRBD1 (6 bases). V was clipped by 3 bases and J by 10 bases, with 10 bases between them. Looked up from germline, CDR1 is ENHRY and CDR2 is SYGVKD. The CDR3 loop spans 13 amino acids. The CDR3 region is CAISETDRSPLHF. The CDR3, as DNA: TGTGCCATCAGTGAAACGGACAGATCACCCCTCCACTTT.

The rearrangement links TRBV7-9 to TRBJ2-2, with unresolved D. The CDR3 runs 13 residues. Germline-derived CDR1 and CDR2 are SEHNR and FQNEAQ (reference sequence). The ends were cut back, 1 base at V and 5 bases at J, with 5 bases in the middle. The CDR3 region is CASSLGGTGELFF. For the CDR3, the DNA is TGTGCCAGCAGCTTAGGGGGTACCGGGGAGCTGTTTTTT.